This T cell receptor beta chain was identified in a study of cytomegalovirus exposure and HLA in healthy donors. Study background: Earlier, 95 million to 140 million unique TCR beta sequences were recovered from around 190 million T cells by an analysis.

V lost 2 bases and J 11 bases, leaving 9 bases between the germline ends. Germline V gives CDR1 SGHTA, CDR2 FQGNSA. The CDR3 spans 11 residues. Amplification used 60 Vbeta primers and 13 Jbeta primers. Measured with immunoSEQ multiplex PCR; TCRdb has only the in-frame clones, and not every one. The sample lists approximately 140,000 clones, 81% occurring once. The source is a man between 18 and 29 years old in good health and CMV-seronegative. Material for sequencing was PBMCs. The chain is built from TRBV7-2 and TRBJ1-1; D is uncertain. CDR3 nucleotide sequence: TGTGCCAGCAGCTTATCCTTCAGGGCTTTCTTT. This encodes CASSLSFRAFF.